These T cell receptor beta chains were read from a single sample in a study of tumor and adjacent non-tumor tissue in lung cancer. TCRdb passed the multiplex PCR reads through MiXCR, listing each CDR3 protein once. The sample shows some 100,000 distinct CDR3 sequences, about 61% of them seen only once. Sequences were obtained from distant non-tumor lung tissue. The receptor source for this set is a man aged 60 to 75 with non-small cell lung cancer. Each CDR3 is given with its conserved first and last residue. The D gene is left open where the match is weak. The size of a clone is reported for some rows only, either as once, few or many, or as a class for expanded clones.

abundance: once; d_gene: TRBD1; v_gene: TRBV11-1; j_gene: TRBJ2-2; CDR3nt: TGTGCCAGCAGCCCAACTGGGACAGGAGACAGGGAGCTGTTTTTT; CDR3aa: CASSPTGTGDRELFF
abundance: -; d_gene: -; v_gene: TRBV6-5; j_gene: TRBJ1-3; CDR3nt: TGTGTCAGCAGTTACCCTGCAGGCCTCTCTGGAAACACCATATATTTT; CDR3aa: CVSSYPAGLSGNTIYF
abundance: few; d_gene: TRBD1; v_gene: TRBV7-9; j_gene: TRBJ1-1; CDR3nt: TGTGCCAGCAGCGCCGACAGGGGAGAAGCTTTCTTT; CDR3aa: CASSADRGEAFF
abundance: -; d_gene: -; v_gene: TRBV11-3; j_gene: TRBJ2-1; CDR3nt: TGTGCCAGCAGCTCGGGTTGGGCAGGCTGGCGTAAGCAGTTCTTC; CDR3aa: CASSSGWAGWRKQFF
abundance: -; d_gene: TRBD1; v_gene: TRBV5-6; j_gene: TRBJ1-1; CDR3nt: TGTGCCTCCCGAGGAGGGGGCACGGGGGAAGCTCTCTTT; CDR3aa: CASRGGGTGEALF
abundance: few; d_gene: -; v_gene: TRBV20-1; j_gene: TRBJ1-6; CDR3nt: TGCAGTGCTAGACCACCCGGGGCAGGTGGGAATTCACCCCTCCACTTT; CDR3aa: CSARPPGAGGNSPLHF
abundance: -; d_gene: TRBD2; v_gene: TRBV11-3; j_gene: TRBJ2-7; CDR3nt: TGCGCCAGCACCTTGGGACTAGCGTTGGGGGAGCAGTACTTC; CDR3aa: CASTLGLALGEQYF
abundance: -; d_gene: TRBD1; v_gene: TRBV7-8; j_gene: TRBJ1-5; CDR3nt: TGTGCCAGCAGCTCACAGGGGGCGAATCAGCCCCAGCATTTT; CDR3aa: CASSSQGANQPQHF
abundance: many; d_gene: -; v_gene: TRBV6-6; j_gene: TRBJ1-6; CDR3nt: TGTGCCAGCAGTCGGCAGGGGCCGGATTCACCCCTCCACTTT; CDR3aa: CASSRQGPDSPLHF
abundance: -; d_gene: -; v_gene: TRBV20-1; j_gene: TRBJ1-6; CDR3nt: TGCAGTGCCAAAACCGGTCGGGGACCAAATTCACCCCTCCACTTT; CDR3aa: CSAKTGRGPNSPLHF
abundance: -; d_gene: TRBD2; v_gene: TRBV6-1; j_gene: TRBJ2-1; CDR3nt: TGTGCCACCATAGCGGGGGTTAGCTCCTACAATGAGCGGTTCTTC; CDR3aa: CATIAGVSSYNERFF
abundance: -; d_gene: TRBD1; v_gene: TRBV28; j_gene: TRBJ1-2; CDR3nt: TGTGCCAGCAGTCAATGTGGGACAGGGAGACGAGATGGCTACACCTTT; CDR3aa: CASSQCGTGRRDGYTF
abundance: -; d_gene: -; v_gene: TRBV11-1; j_gene: TRBJ2-1; CDR3nt: TGTGACAGCAGCTTAGTGGGACACAATGAACAGTTCTTC; CDR3aa: CDSSLVGHNEQFF
abundance: -; d_gene: -; v_gene: TRBV29-1; j_gene: TRBJ1-1; CDR3nt: TGCAGCGTTGACGACCACCCGGCGGCTTTCTTT; CDR3aa: CSVDDHPAAFF
abundance: once; d_gene: TRBD1; v_gene: TRBV27; j_gene: TRBJ2-7; CDR3nt: TGTGCCGCGATAAGACAGGGAACAGGCGAGCAGTACTTC; CDR3aa: CAAIRQGTGEQYF
abundance: many; d_gene: -; v_gene: TRBV6-5; j_gene: TRBJ1-2; CDR3nt: TGTGCCAGCATCGCCGGGGCAGGTGGCTACACCTTC; CDR3aa: CASIAGAGGYTF
abundance: many; d_gene: TRBD2; v_gene: TRBV6-6; j_gene: TRBJ2-1; CDR3nt: TGTGCCAGCAGTTACACAGCTAGCGGGGGGCTCAATGAGCAGTTCTTC; CDR3aa: CASSYTASGGLNEQFF
abundance: -; d_gene: -; v_gene: TRBV6-5; j_gene: TRBJ2-1; CDR3nt: TGTGTCAACAGGACAGACAGCGACTCCTACAATGAGCAGTTCTTC; CDR3aa: CVNRTDSDSYNEQFF
abundance: -; d_gene: -; v_gene: TRBV11-3; j_gene: TRBJ2-2; CDR3nt: TGTGCCAGCAGCCCGGACGGGAGTAACACCGGGGAGCTGTTTTTT; CDR3aa: CASSPDGSNTGELFF
abundance: -; d_gene: -; v_gene: TRBV6-2/TRBV6-3; j_gene: TRBJ2-5; CDR3nt: TGTGTCAGCAGAACGCTGCAGGGTGCGGAGACCCAGTACTTC; CDR3aa: CVSRTLQGAETQYF
abundance: -; d_gene: TRBD1; v_gene: TRBV11-2; j_gene: TRBJ2-7; CDR3nt: TGTGCCAGCAAACAGGGGATCTACGAGCAGTACTTC; CDR3aa: CASKQGIYEQYF
abundance: few; d_gene: -; v_gene: TRBV25-1; j_gene: TRBJ1-2; CDR3nt: TGTGCCAGCAGTGGGGGGGCAGGGTACTATGGCTACACCTTC; CDR3aa: CASSGGAGYYGYTF
abundance: medium-sized; d_gene: TRBD1; v_gene: TRBV6-2/TRBV6-3; j_gene: TRBJ1-1; CDR3nt: TGTGCCAGCAGTTACCCCCGGACAGGGGGCAGAGGGCGCATCCGAGCTTTCTTT; CDR3aa: CASSYPRTGGRGRIRAFF
abundance: -; d_gene: TRBD1; v_gene: TRBV4-1; j_gene: TRBJ2-2; CDR3nt: TGCGCCAGCAGCCGAGGAGGACAGGTAAATAGCGAAGAGCTGTTTTTT; CDR3aa: CASSRGGQVNSEELFF
abundance: -; d_gene: TRBD2; v_gene: TRBV29-1; j_gene: TRBJ2-2; CDR3nt: TGCAGCGTTGAAAGGTCTGGGACTAGCGGGTTCGGAGGTGGGGAGCTGTTTTTT; CDR3aa: CSVERSGTSGFGGGELFF
abundance: -; d_gene: -; v_gene: TRBV11-2; j_gene: TRBJ2-2; CDR3nt: TGTGCCAGCAACATAGGAGGGACCAGGGAGCTGTTTTTT; CDR3aa: CASNIGGTRELFF
abundance: once; d_gene: -; v_gene: TRBV6-2/TRBV6-3; j_gene: TRBJ1-2; CDR3nt: TGTGCCAGCAGTTCCTCCTTTCTTGACATAGGCTTCACCTTC; CDR3aa: CASSSSFLDIGFTF
abundance: -; d_gene: -; v_gene: TRBV20-1; j_gene: TRBJ2-1; CDR3nt: TGCAGTATAGGTAGTGAGAGCTCCTACAATGAGCAGTTCTTC; CDR3aa: CSIGSESSYNEQFF
abundance: many; d_gene: TRBD2; v_gene: TRBV5-1; j_gene: TRBJ2-7; CDR3nt: TGCGCCAGCACCCGGACTAGCGGGACGTCCTACGAGCAGTACTTC; CDR3aa: CASTRTSGTSYEQYF
abundance: -; d_gene: TRBD2; v_gene: TRBV6-5; j_gene: TRBJ2-3; CDR3nt: TGTGCCAGCGGTTACGGCGGGAGTGACTCAGATACGCGGTATTTT; CDR3aa: CASGYGGSDSDTRYF
abundance: many; d_gene: -; v_gene: TRBV6-5; j_gene: TRBJ2-2; CDR3nt: TGTGCCAGCAGAAGAACTGGGACCGGGGAGCTGTTTTTT; CDR3aa: CASRRTGTGELFF
abundance: -; d_gene: TRBD1; v_gene: TRBV6-5; j_gene: TRBJ1-2; CDR3nt: TGTGCCAGCAGATCAGGACAGGGTGACTATGTCTACACCTTT; CDR3aa: CASRSGQGDYVYTF
abundance: many; d_gene: -; v_gene: TRBV20-1; j_gene: TRBJ2-1; CDR3nt: TGCAGTGCTGGAGGAGAAGGGCCCCATGAGCAGTTCTTC; CDR3aa: CSAGGEGPHEQFF